Listed here are 26 T cell receptor beta chains from one sample, sequenced in a study of tumor-infiltrating lymphocytes in primary liver carcinoma (dated by TCRdb to 2015 to 2018). Total RNA and DNA were co-extracted from around 20-30 mg of bulk tissue with the AllPrep DNA/RNA mini kit, without cell sorting. The listed sequencing device is Illumina HiSeq 2500. TCRbeta-specific cDNA was reverse-transcribed from 500 ng total RNA using a constant-region primer and ProtoScript II reverse transcriptase. TCRbeta libraries were built with three nested multiplex PCR rounds, a slightly modified ARM-PCR procedure. Multiplex TRBV1-TRBV30 forward primers and a Cbeta reverse primer were used in the first two PCR rounds, each of which was run for around 10 cycles. The public reads were reprocessed in TCRdb via fastp at Q25 and MiXCR, keeping in-frame beta chains. All rows with the same CDR3 protein become a single entry with the most common DNA and genes. The sample records approximately 40,000 distinct CDR3 sequences, about 73% of which are singletons. The ten largest clonotypes hold about a fifth of the sample.

The sequenced sample consisted of liver tumor tissue from sampling region 2. This specimen's cell subset or site label, per the study, means: tumor region T2, inferior pole. All receptors derive from a man aged 35-49 years with primary liver carcinoma and hepatitis B virus infection.

Note on this clonotype: This is likely a read error, given that the CDR3 carries no conserved phenylalanine or tryptophan at its end. This chain joins TRBV30 and TRBJ2-7, with 8 bases identical to TRBD1. Germline V lookup: CDR1 GTSNPN, CDR2 SVGIG (reference sequence). V gave up 2 bases and J gave up 5 bases; unmatched junction bases: 8. The CDR3 spans 14 residues. The CDR3 DNA is TGTGCCTGGAGTAATACCGAGACAGGGGACGAGCAGTACATA. Its translation: CAWSNTETGDEQYI.

The V and J genes are TRBV29-1 and TRBJ2-5; D remains unclear. Deletions cut 7 bases from V and 7 bases from J, with 16 bases between. CDR3 length: 12 residues. Looked up from germline, CDR1 is SQVTM and CDR2 is ANQGSEA. The DNA of the CDR3 is TGCAGCGCTGGGGTTTCCGGTGGGACCCAGTACTTC. The encoded protein is CSAGVSGGTQYF.

For this clonotype: The final CDR3 position lacks the conserved phenylalanine or tryptophan, pointing to a likely read error. This sequence joins TRBV4-2 and TRBJ2-1; D ambiguous. The CDR3 sequence is 15 residues long. Deletions cut 0 bases from V and 5 bases from J, with 11 bases between. Germline CDR1 LGHNA, CDR2 YNFKEQ. DNA for the CDR3: TGTGCCAGCAGCCAAGAAGCAGGAGAGCACAATGAGCAGTTCTTG. Residues: CASSQEAGEHNEQFL.

This clonotype has more than one count but fewer than ten. The chain joins TRBV7-6 to TRBJ1-3; no clear D. The CDR3 has 14 amino acids. V was pared by 1 base and J by 0 bases, with 4 bases between. Germline CDR1 reads SGHVS; CDR2 reads FNYEAQ. In DNA, the CDR3 is TGTGCCAGCAGCTTAGACATCTCTGGAAACACCATATATTTT. This codes for CASSLDISGNTIYF.

The chain carries TRBV5-5 and TRBJ2-2; D not certain. From germline, CDR1 is SGHKS and CDR2 YYEKEE (reference sequence). The CDR3 length is 12 residues. V was trimmed by 9 bases and J by 8 bases, leaving 14 bases between them. CDR3 residues: CAIRLRTGELFF. CDR3 DNA sequence: TGTGCCATCAGACTCCGCACAGGGGAGCTGTTTTTT. The whole variable domain, remainder taken from reference TRBV5-5 and TRBJ2-2, is DAGVTQSPTHLIKTRGQQVTLRCSPISGHKSVSWYQQVLGQGPQFIFQYYEKEERGRGNFPDRFSARQFPNYSSELNVNALLLGDSALYLCAIRLRTGELFFGEGSRLTVL.

In regard to this clonotype: The germline gene is not matched at one end of the junction; a read error may be the cause. The genes are TRBV14 and TRBJ1-1; tentative D call: TRBD1 (6 bases). This CDR3 is built from 16 residues. Germline assignment: CDR1 SGHDN and CDR2 FVKESK. For the CDR3, the DNA is TGTGCCGGCAGCCTAGTTCGGGGGCTGATGAACACTGAAGCTTTCTTT. Its protein is CAGSLVRGLMNTEAFF.

Details on this clonotype: Its ends do not fully match the called genes, so a read error is possible. The V and J genes are TRBV10-3 and TRBJ2-3; D gene ambiguous. Germline CDR1 and CDR2: ENHRY and SYGVKD. CDR3 length: 14 residues. The CDR3 DNA sequence: TGTGCCGTCAGTGTAACGACCTATACAAATACGCAGTATTTT. Its protein is CAVSVTTYTNTQYF.

As concerns this clonotype: In this CDR3 the conserved last residue, phenylalanine or tryptophan, is missing, so a read error is likely. This chain links TRBV14 with TRBJ2-1, with 8 bases aligning to TRBD2. The CDR3 is 16 amino acids. The germline V gene encodes CDR1 SGHDN and CDR2 FVKESK. CDR3 amino acids: CTSSAVAGWVDNEQFI. As DNA, the CDR3 is TGTACCAGCAGTGCCGTAGCGGGATGGGTAGACAATGAGCAGTTCATC.

This clonotype was counted once. Since a much larger clone is just one base distant, this may be a read error. The chain is built from TRBV7-8 and TRBJ1-5; D ambiguous. Looked up from germline, CDR1 is SGHVS and CDR2 is FQNEAQ. The CDR3 totals 14 residues. The CDR3 sequence: CPSSMAAGNQPQHF. CDR3 nucleotides: TGTCCCAGCAGTATGGCAGCGGGAAATCAGCCCCAGCATTTT.

Turning to this clonotype: It may be a read error: a sequence one base away is much more abundant. The gene calls are TRBV5-6 and TRBJ2-5; 9 bases line up with TRBD2. The CDR3 loop spans 14 amino acids. The V gene's germline CDR1 is SGHDT and CDR2 YYEEEE. CDR3 sequence: CASSLGGRGEAQYF. In DNA, the CDR3 is TGTGCCAGCAGCTTGGGCGGGAGGGGAGAGGCCCAGTACTTC.

In this sample, this clonotype is medium-sized. V gene TRBV6-2 or TRBV6-3 combines with J gene TRBJ2-1; weak D call: TRBD2 (5 bases). The V gene lost 5 bases and the J gene lost 9 bases, with 14 bases spanning the gap. From germline, CDR1 is MNHEY and CDR2 SVGEGT. CDR3 length equals 13 residues. The CDR3 DNA reads as TGTGCCAGCAGTCCCCACGCTAGCATTGAGCAGTTCTTC. This translates into CASSPHASIEQFF.

This clonotype was counted ten times or more. This sequence joins TRBV10-3 and TRBJ2-3; D is uncertain. The V end was cut by 8 bases, the J end by 2 bases, with 5 bases between. The length of the CDR3 is 11 residues. Germline lookup yields CDR1 ENHRY and CDR2 SYGVKD. CDR3 sequence: CAIQVTDTQYF. The CDR3 DNA sequence: TGTGCCATCCAAGTCACAGATACGCAGTATTTT.

Comments on this clonotype: This could be a read error, since a much larger clone is one nucleotide away. The chain employs TRBV5-1 and TRBJ2-3; D is possibly TRBD1 (5 bases). Germline-derived CDR1 and CDR2 are SGHRS and YFSETQ. This CDR3 spans 14 amino acids. The CDR3 region has the DNA TGCGCCGGCAGCTTTAATGACAGTCCGGGTACGCAGTATTTT. The encoded protein is CAGSFNDSPGTQYF. The full variable domain, with the rest looked up from reference TRBV5-1 and TRBJ2-3, is KAGVTQTPRYLIKTRGQQVTLSCSPISGHRSVSWYQQTPGQGLQFLFEYFSETQRNKGNFPGRFSGRQFSNSRSEMNVSTLELGDSALYLCAGSFNDSPGTQYFGPGTRLTVL.

Comments on this clonotype: This sequence may be a read error, since a much larger clone differs from it by one base. The chain employs TRBV28 and TRBJ1-1; D not certain. This CDR3 is built from 11 residues. Per the germline V gene, CDR1 is MDHEN and CDR2 is SYDVKM. The CDR3 coding sequence is TGTGCCATCAGTGGGAACACTGAAGCTTTCTTT. Translation: CAISGNTEAFF.

This clonotype showed up just once. This may be a read error: a much more frequent sequence differs by one nucleotide. The CDR3 sequence: CASSYGKGFGYQPQHF. CDR3 bases: TGTGCCAGTAGTTACGGAAAGGGGTTCGGGTATCAGCCCCAGCATTTT. The V call is TRBV19, the J call TRBJ1-5; possible D gene TRBD1, 5 bases. Germline V gene sequence: CDR1 LNHDA, CDR2 SQIVND (reference sequence). This CDR3 comprises 16 residues. Trimming stripped 5 bases from V and 5 bases from J, with 19 bases between.

This clonotype has a single count. At one end, the junction sequence differs from germline, possibly due to a read error. The V and J genes are TRBV10-2 and TRBJ2-3, with TRBD2 identical over 7 bases. Germline CDR1 reads WSHSY; CDR2 reads SAAADI. This CDR3 is built from 14 residues. CDR3 residues: CASSERGGPDMQYF. CDR3 in DNA: TGCGCCAGCAGTGAAAGGGGAGGGCCAGATATGCAGTATTTT.

Worth noting for this clonotype: The junction differs from germline at one of its ends, possibly a read error. The chain combines TRBV6-5 with TRBJ1-2; D is unresolved. The CDR3 is 13 amino acids. Germline values: CDR1 MNHEY, CDR2 SVGAGI. DNA for the CDR3: TGTGCCTGTTTCTCAGGCTGGAACTATGACTACACCTTC. Translating gives CACFSGWNYDYTF.

This clonotype was counted at least ten times. The V gene is TRBV6-2 or TRBV6-3, the J gene TRBJ1-6; D remains unclear. The V end was cut by 0 bases, the J end by 8 bases, with 23 bases between. The CDR3 covers 19 residues. The germline V gene has CDR1 MNHEY and CDR2 SVGEGT. The CDR3 spells CASSYSRFRTVKRDSPLHF. As DNA, the CDR3 is TGTGCCAGCAGTTACTCGAGGTTCCGGACGGTTAAGCGCGATTCACCCCTCCACTTT.

This clonotype has ten or more counts. This chain joins TRBV2 and TRBJ1-1; tentatively, D is TRBD1 (5 bases). Germline lookup yields CDR1 SNHLY and CDR2 FYNNEI. The CDR3 consists of 11 residues. Trimming took 3 bases from V and 11 from J, leaving 10 bases between them. The CDR3 sequence is CASSEFWGAFF. The CDR3 DNA sequence: TGTGCCAGCAGTGAGTTCTGGGGCGCTTTCTTT.

Remarks on this clonotype: One end of the junction varies from germline; a read error may be responsible. CDR3 sequence reads: CSVGLGGEAFF. The CDR3 DNA follows: TGCAGCGTTGGTCTGGGGGGGGAAGCCTTCTTT. This chain connects TRBV29-1 to TRBJ1-1, with a weak D call TRBD1 (5 bases). The CDR3 extends over 11 amino acids. Germline loops: CDR1 SQVTM, CDR2 ANQGSEA.

In the case of this clonotype: The junction and the germline gene differ at one end; a read error may be behind it. This CDR3 is CVSSYKGPAITIPYEQYF. CDR3 bases: TGTGTCAGCAGTTACAAGGGCCCTGCCATTACGATACCCTACGAGCAGTACTTC. V is TRBV6-5 and J is TRBJ2-7; D unclear. Germline V CDR1 and CDR2: MNHEY, SVGAGI. The CDR3 sequence is 18 residues long.

The rearrangement uses TRBV4-2 and TRBJ1-4; D not certain. V was pared by 3 bases and J by 11 bases, with 13 bases between. Per the germline V gene, CDR1 is LGHNA and CDR2 is YNFKEQ. The CDR3 length is 13 residues. The CDR3 region is CASSQSHRDKLFF. The CDR3 region has the DNA TGTGCCAGCAGCCAGTCCCATCGTGATAAACTGTTTTTT.

Notes on this clonotype: The missing conserved phenylalanine or tryptophan at the end of this CDR3 makes a read error likely. The chain uses TRBV11-1 and TRBJ2-3; 8 bases map to TRBD1. The CDR3 extends over 15 amino acids. Germline assignment: CDR1 SGHAT and CDR2 FQDESV (reference sequence). The CDR3 region has the DNA TGTGCCAGCAGCCCAGAGGGGACAGGCGCAGAAACGCAGTATCTT. It translates to CASSPEGTGAETQYL.

With regard to this clonotype: The junction departs from the called germline gene at one end, perhaps through a read error. The chain combines TRBV11-2 with TRBJ2-7, with D hard to call. The length of the CDR3 is 12 residues. From germline, CDR1 is SGHAT and CDR2 FQNNGV. CDR3 loop: CASTLSGFKQYF. The CDR3 bases are TGTGCCAGCACTTTGTCAGGCTTCAAGCAGTATTTC.

With regard to this clonotype: An end of the junction does not agree with germline; a read error may underlie this. The chain employs TRBV28 and TRBJ2-1; TRBD1 matches 7 bases. This CDR3 has 14 amino acids. The germline CDR1 and CDR2 sequences are MDHEN and SYDVKM. CDR3 amino acids: CAGSFSGQWDEQFF. CDR3 sequence (DNA): TGTGCCGGCAGTTTCTCGGGACAGTGGGATGAGCAGTTCTTC. The variable domain in full, completed from reference TRBV28 and TRBJ2-1, reads DVKVTQSSRYLVKRTGEKVFLECVQDMDHENMFWYRQDPGLGLRLIYFSYDVKMKEKGDIPEGYSVSREKKERFSLILESASTNQTSMYLCAGSFSGQWDEQFFGPGTRLTVL.

V gene TRBV29-1 combines with J gene TRBJ1-1; D perhaps matches TRBD1 (5 bases). Germline CDR1 and CDR2: SQVTM and ANQGSEA. The V end was cut by 5 bases, the J end by 13 bases, with 20 bases between. This CDR3 has 12 amino acids. CDR3 in amino acids: CSVQWGATEIFF. CDR3 bases: TGCAGCGTTCAATGGGGCGCGACTGAAATTTTCTTT.